The next 10 T cell receptor beta chains were all read from a single sample in a study of blood T cell repertoires in COVID-19. Clones were read by immunoSEQ multiplex PCR, and TCRdb kept only the in-frame ones, dropping some. The sample holds about 330,000 clones, approximately 90% seen once. Specimen: peripheral blood. These receptors were taken from a man aged 25-45 years with COVID-19, enrolled during active disease.

The chain joins TRBV2 to TRBJ1-5; TRBD1 is a possible D gene (5 bases). The CDR3 consists of 15 residues. The germline V gene encodes CDR1 SNHLY and CDR2 FYNNEI. V shed 5 bases and J shed 5 bases, with 16 bases lying between them. The CDR3, as DNA: TGTGCCAGCAGTCCGACTGGCAGGGAACATCAGCCCCAGCATTTT. It is translated as CASSPTGREHQPQHF. The entire variable domain, with the rest obtained from reference TRBV2 and TRBJ1-5, is as follows: EPEVTQTPSHQVTQMGQEVILRCVPISNHLYFYWYRQILGQKVEFLVSFYNNEISEKSEIFDDQFSVERPDGSNFTLKIRSTKLEDSAMYFCASSPTGREHQPQHFGDGTRLSIL.

The chain recombines TRBV18 with TRBJ2-7; 14 nucleotides agree with TRBD2. The CDR3 totals 16 residues. Trimming cost V 4 bases and J 5 bases; bases outside gene matches: 7. CDR1 is KGHSH, CDR2 LQKENI, per germline. The CDR3 nucleotides read TGTGCCAGCTCACGCGGACTAGCGGGAGGAGTCAACGAGCAGTACTTC. Protein product: CASSRGLAGGVNEQYF. Supplemented by reference TRBV18 and TRBJ2-7, the full variable domain reads NAGVMQNPRHLVRRRGQEARLRCSPMKGHSHVYWYRQLPEEGLKFMVYLQKENIIDESGMPKERFSAEFPKEGPSILRIQQVVRGDSAAYFCASSRGLAGGVNEQYFGPGTRLTVT.

J is TRBJ1-2 and V is TRBV4-3; D is undetermined. The CDR3 loop spans 13 amino acids. Trimming cost V 0 bases and J 5 bases, with 7 bases left between them. The germline CDR1 and CDR2 sequences are LGHNA and YSLEER. CDR3 region: CASSQEAGYGYTF. The CDR3 nucleotides read TGCGCCAGCAGCCAAGAGGCAGGATATGGCTACACCTTC.

This chain links TRBV5-1 with TRBJ1-2; 11 bases map to TRBD1. This CDR3 is built from 17 residues. V trimming: 3 bases; J trimming: 4 bases; junction bases outside the gene matches: 11. CDR1 SGHRS and CDR2 YFSETQ come from the germline V gene. CDR3 nucleotide sequence: TGCGCCAGCAGCTCCCGGACAGGGGGCCTGGACGGCTATGGCTACACCTTC. Its protein is CASSSRTGGLDGYGYTF.

This clone has only one observation. The J gene is TRBJ1-1, the V gene TRBV2; a weak D match, TRBD1 (5 bases). V lost 6 bases to trimming and J lost 1 base, with 12 bases between them. CDR3 size: 14 residues. Germline V gives CDR1 SNHLY, CDR2 FYNNEI. The CDR3 bases are TGTGCCAGCAGGTATAGACAGACGAACACTGAAGCTTTCTTT. As protein: CASRYRQTNTEAFF.

The chain has TRBV18 and TRBJ1-1; the D gene is possibly TRBD1 (6 bases). The germline gives CDR1 KGHSH, CDR2 LQKENI. The CDR3 length is 15 residues. Trimming took 8 bases from V and 0 from J, leaving 16 bases between them. CDR3 coding DNA: TGTGCCAGCACGAGCGGGGGGCGCATGAACACTGAAGCTTTCTTT. It codes for CASTSGGRMNTEAFF.

This chain joins TRBV10-3 and TRBJ1-2; 7 bases map to TRBD1. There are 14 residues in the CDR3. Germline loops: CDR1 ENHRY, CDR2 SYGVKD. V gave up 4 bases and J gave up 0 bases; unmatched junction bases: 2. The chain's CDR3 is CAISATGSNYGYTF. CDR3 nucleotides: TGTGCCATCAGTGCGACAGGGTCTAACTATGGCTACACCTTC.

The chain couples TRBV7-2 to TRBJ2-3; no clear D gene. The CDR3 consists of 15 residues. V lost 0 bases and J lost 1, with 8 bases in between. CDR1 SGHTA and CDR2 FQGNSA come from the germline V gene. The CDR3 loop is CASSLASRGTDTQYF. Here the CDR3 DNA reads TGTGCCAGCAGCTTAGCGAGCCGGGGCACAGATACGCAGTATTTT. Combining the CDR3 with reference TRBV7-2 and TRBJ2-3 gives the whole variable domain GAGVSQSPSNKVTEKGKDVELRCDPISGHTALYWYRQSLGQGLEFLIYFQGNSAPDKSGLPSDRFSAERTGGSVSTLTIQRTQQEDSAVYLCASSLASRGTDTQYFGPGTRLTVL.

The sample holds one count of this clone. This sequence joins TRBV18 and TRBJ2-2; 9 bases are shared with TRBD2. The ends lost 3 bases at V and 3 bases at J; junction bases unmatched: 5. Germline lookup yields CDR1 KGHSH and CDR2 LQKENI. This CDR3 contains 16 residues. The chain's CDR3 is CASSPPAGGYTGELFF. The CDR3 bases are TGTGCCAGCTCACCTCCAGCGGGAGGATACACCGGGGAGCTGTTTTTT.

The J gene is TRBJ1-2, the V gene TRBV12-3 or TRBV12-4; TRBD1 agrees at 9 bases. This CDR3 contains 13 residues. V gave up 6 bases and J gave up 6 bases; unmatched junction bases: 5. The CDR3 spells CASRPDRGDGYTF. The DNA for the CDR3 is TGTGCCAGCAGACCGGACAGGGGTGATGGCTACACCTTC.